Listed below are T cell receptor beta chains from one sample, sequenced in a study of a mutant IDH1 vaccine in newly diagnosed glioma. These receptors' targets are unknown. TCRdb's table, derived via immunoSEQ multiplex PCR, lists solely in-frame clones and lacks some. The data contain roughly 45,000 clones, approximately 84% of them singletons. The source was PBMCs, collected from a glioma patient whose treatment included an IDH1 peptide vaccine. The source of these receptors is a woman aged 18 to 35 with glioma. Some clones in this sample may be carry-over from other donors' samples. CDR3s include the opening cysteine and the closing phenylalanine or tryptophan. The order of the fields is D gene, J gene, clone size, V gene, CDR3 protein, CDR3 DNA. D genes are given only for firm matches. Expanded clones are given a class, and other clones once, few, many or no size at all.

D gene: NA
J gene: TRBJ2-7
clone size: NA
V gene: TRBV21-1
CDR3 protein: CASSKVVRDGTDEQYF
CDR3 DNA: TGTGCCAGCAGCAAAGTCGTGCGGGACGGGACTGACGAGCAGTACTTC

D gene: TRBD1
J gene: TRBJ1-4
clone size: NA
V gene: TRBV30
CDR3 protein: CAWSVQGQGAEKLFF
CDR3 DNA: TGTGCCTGGAGTGTACAGGGACAGGGGGCTGAAAAACTGTTTTTT

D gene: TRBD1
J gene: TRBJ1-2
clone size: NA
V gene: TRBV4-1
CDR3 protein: CASSQVGGPRDRKISNYGYTF
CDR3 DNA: TGCGCCAGCAGCCAAGTCGGGGGCCCTCGGGACAGGAAAATATCTAACTATGGCTACACCTTC

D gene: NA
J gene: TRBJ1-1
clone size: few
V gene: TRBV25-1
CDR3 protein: CASSEWGAKRTEAFF
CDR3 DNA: TGTGCCAGCAGTGAATGGGGGGCGAAGAGGACTGAAGCTTTCTTT

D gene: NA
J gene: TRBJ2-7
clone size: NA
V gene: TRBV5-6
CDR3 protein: CASSPDSLYEQYF
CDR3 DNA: TGTGCCAGCAGCCCCGACAGTCTCTACGAGCAGTACTTC

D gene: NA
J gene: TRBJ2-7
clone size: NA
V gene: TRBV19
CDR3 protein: CASSMGGLNEQYF
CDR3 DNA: TGTGCCAGTAGTATGGGAGGTCTCAACGAGCAGTACTTC

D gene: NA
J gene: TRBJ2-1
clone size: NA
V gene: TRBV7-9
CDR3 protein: CASSPSVLANNEQFF
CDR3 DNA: TGTGCCAGCAGCCCAAGTGTGCTAGCGAACAATGAGCAGTTCTTC

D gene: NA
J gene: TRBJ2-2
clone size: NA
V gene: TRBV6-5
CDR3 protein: CASSTPRRNTGELFF
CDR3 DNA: TGTGCCAGCAGTACTCCTCGCAGGAACACCGGGGAGCTGTTTTTT

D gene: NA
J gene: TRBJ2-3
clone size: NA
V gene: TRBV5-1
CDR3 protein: CASSLNAAQDTQYF
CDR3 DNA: TGCGCCAGCAGCTTGAACGCCGCCCAAGATACGCAGTATTTT

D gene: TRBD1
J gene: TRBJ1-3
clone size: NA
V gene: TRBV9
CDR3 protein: CASSVEGGQGNTIYF
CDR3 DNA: TGTGCCAGCAGCGTCGAGGGGGGACAGGGAAACACCATATATTTT

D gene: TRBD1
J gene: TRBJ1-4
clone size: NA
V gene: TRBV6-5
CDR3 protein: CASSYSGQGEGKLFF
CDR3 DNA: TGTGCCAGCAGTTACTCGGGGCAGGGGGAGGGAAAACTGTTTTTT

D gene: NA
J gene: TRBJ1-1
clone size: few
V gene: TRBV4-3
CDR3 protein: CASSQVGVSTEAFF
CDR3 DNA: TGCGCCAGCAGCCAAGTTGGGGTTTCCACTGAAGCTTTCTTT

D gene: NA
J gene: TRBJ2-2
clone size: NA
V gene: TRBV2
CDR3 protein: CASSAPGPTGELFF
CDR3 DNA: TGTGCCAGCAGTGCCCCGGGACCCACCGGGGAGCTGTTTTTT

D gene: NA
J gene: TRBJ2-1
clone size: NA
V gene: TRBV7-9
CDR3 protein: CASSLFAAPNEQFF
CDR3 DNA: TGTGCCAGCAGCTTATTTGCAGCACCCAATGAGCAGTTCTTC

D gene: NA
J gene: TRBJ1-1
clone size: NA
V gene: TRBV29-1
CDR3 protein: CSVGHFTTEAFF
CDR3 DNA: TGCAGCGTTGGACACTTTACCACTGAAGCTTTCTTT

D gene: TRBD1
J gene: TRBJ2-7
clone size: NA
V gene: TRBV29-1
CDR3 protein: CSVEDRGGGEQYF
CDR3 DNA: TGCAGCGTTGAGGACAGGGGGGGAGGCGAGCAGTACTTC

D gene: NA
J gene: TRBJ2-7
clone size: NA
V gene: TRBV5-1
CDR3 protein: CASGPGGGVQFEQYF
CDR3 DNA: TGCGCCAGCGGACCTGGAGGAGGAGTGCAATTCGAGCAGTACTTC

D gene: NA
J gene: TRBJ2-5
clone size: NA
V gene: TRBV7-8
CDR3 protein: CASSGSKSGSRGYF
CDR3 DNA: TGTGCCAGCAGCGGATCCAAGTCCGGGTCGCGGGGCTACTTC

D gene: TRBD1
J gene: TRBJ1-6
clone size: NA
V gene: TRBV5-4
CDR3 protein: CASSLTGGLSPLHF
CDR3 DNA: TGTGCCAGCAGTCTTACAGGGGGTCTTTCACCCCTCCACTTT

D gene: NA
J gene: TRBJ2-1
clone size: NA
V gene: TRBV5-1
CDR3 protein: CASARGGLSYNEQFF
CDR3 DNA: TGCGCCAGCGCCAGGGGGGGGTTATCCTACAATGAGCAGTTCTTC

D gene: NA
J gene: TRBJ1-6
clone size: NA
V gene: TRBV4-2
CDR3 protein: CASSQGRQGVSPLHF
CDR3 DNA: TGTGCCAGCAGCCAGGGGAGGCAGGGTGTATCACCCCTCCACTTT

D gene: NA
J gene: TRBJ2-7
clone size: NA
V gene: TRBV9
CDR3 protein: CASSQRWGAGYEQYF
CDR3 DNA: TGTGCCAGCAGCCAGAGGTGGGGGGCGGGCTACGAGCAGTACTTC

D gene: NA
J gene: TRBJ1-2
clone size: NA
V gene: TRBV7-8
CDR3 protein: CASSSRQYGGTGANYGYTF
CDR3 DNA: TGTGCCAGCAGCTCTCGGCAATACGGGGGCACGGGGGCTAACTATGGCTACACCTTC

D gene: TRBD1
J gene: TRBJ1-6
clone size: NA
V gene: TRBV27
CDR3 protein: CASSSGQGGDSPLHF
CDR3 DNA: TGTGCCAGCAGTTCCGGACAGGGCGGAGACTCACCCCTCCACTTT

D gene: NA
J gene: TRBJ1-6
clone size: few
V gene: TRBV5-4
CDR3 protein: CASSLGGSSYNSPLHF
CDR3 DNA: TGTGCCAGCAGCTTGGGGGGAAGCTCCTATAATTCACCCCTCCACTTT

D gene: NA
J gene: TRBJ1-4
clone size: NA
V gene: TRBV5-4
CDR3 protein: CASSSPRGNEKLFF
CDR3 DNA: TGTGCCAGCAGCTCGCCCAGGGGAAATGAAAAACTGTTTTTT

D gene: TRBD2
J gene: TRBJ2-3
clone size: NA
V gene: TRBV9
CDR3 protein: CASSVGIAGAIFRTQYF
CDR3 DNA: TGTGCCAGCAGCGTTGGGATAGCGGGAGCGATCTTTAGGACGCAGTATTTT

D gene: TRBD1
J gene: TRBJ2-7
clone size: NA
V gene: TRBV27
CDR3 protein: CASSRQGVYEQYF
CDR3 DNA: TGTGCCAGCAGTAGACAGGGCGTCTACGAGCAGTACTTC

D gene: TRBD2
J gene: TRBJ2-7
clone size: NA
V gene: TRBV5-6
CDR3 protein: CASSLAGGLGEQYF
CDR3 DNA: TGTGCCAGCAGCTTGGCGGGGGGTCTCGGCGAGCAGTACTTC

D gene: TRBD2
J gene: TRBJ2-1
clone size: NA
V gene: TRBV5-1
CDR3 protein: CASSFSGVSYNEQFF
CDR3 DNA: TGCGCCAGCAGCTTTAGCGGGGTCTCCTACAATGAGCAGTTCTTC

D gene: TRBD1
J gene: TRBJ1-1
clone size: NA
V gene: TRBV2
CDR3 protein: CATTEDRAGRNTEAFF
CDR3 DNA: TGTGCCACCACCGAGGACAGGGCTGGTAGGAACACTGAAGCTTTCTTT

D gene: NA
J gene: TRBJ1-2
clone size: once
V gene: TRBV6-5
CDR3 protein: CASSYEQGAGYTF
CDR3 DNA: TGTGCCAGCAGTTACGAGCAGGGCGCTGGCTACACCTTC

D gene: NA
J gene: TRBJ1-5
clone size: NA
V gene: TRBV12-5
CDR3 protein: CASSRGRVVQPQHF
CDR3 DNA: TGTGCTAGTTCGCGGGGACGGGTCGTCCAGCCCCAGCATTTT

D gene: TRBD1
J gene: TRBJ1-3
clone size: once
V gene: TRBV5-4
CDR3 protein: CASRNQGQGSGNTIYF
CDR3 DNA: TGTGCCAGCAGGAACCAGGGACAGGGGTCTGGAAACACCATATATTTT

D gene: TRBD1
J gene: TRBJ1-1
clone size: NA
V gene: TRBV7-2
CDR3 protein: CASSPRADRLNTEAFF
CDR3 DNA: TGTGCCAGCAGCCCCCGGGCGGACAGGTTGAACACTGAAGCTTTCTTT

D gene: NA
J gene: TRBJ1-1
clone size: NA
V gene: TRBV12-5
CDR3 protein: CASGDPRTEAFF
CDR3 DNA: TGTGCTAGTGGCGACCCGCGCACTGAAGCTTTCTTT

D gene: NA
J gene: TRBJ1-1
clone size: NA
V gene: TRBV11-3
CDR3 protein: CASSSQGTEAFF
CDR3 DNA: TGTGCCAGCAGCTCACAGGGTACTGAAGCTTTCTTT

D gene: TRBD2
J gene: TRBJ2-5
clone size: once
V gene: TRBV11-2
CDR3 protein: CASSLGGAGETQYF
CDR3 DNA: TGTGCCAGCAGCCTCGGGGGGGCGGGGGAGACCCAGTACTTC

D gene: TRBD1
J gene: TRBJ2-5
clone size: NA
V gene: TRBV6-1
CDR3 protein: CASRADRGPQETQYF
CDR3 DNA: TGTGCCAGCAGAGCCGACAGGGGTCCTCAAGAGACCCAGTACTTC

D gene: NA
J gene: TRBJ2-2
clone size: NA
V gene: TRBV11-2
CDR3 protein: CASSFTGSITTGELFF
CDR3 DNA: TGTGCCAGCAGCTTTACCGGCAGTATAACCACCGGGGAGCTGTTTTTT

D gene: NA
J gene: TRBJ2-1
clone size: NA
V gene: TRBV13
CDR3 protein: CASSLGPNEQFF
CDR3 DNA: TGTGCCAGCAGCTTAGGGCCCAATGAGCAGTTCTTC

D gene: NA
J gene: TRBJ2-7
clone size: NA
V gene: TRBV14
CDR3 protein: CASSQVKGYDEQYF
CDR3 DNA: TGTGCCAGCAGCCAAGTCAAGGGCTACGACGAGCAGTACTTC

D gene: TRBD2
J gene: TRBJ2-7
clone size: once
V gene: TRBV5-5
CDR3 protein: CASTLPGGGEQYF
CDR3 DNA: TGTGCCAGCACCTTGCCCGGGGGGGGCGAGCAGTACTTC

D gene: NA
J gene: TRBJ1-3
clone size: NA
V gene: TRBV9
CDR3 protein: CASSVFDRGNTIYF
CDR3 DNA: TGTGCCAGCAGCGTATTTGACAGAGGAAACACCATATATTTT

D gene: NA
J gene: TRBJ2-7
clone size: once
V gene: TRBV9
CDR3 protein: CASSGGERLLDEQYF
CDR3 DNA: TGTGCCAGCAGCGGGGGCGAGCGGCTGCTCGACGAGCAGTACTTC

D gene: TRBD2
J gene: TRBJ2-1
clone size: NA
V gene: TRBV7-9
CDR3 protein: CASSLQASGSEQFF
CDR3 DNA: TGTGCCAGCAGCCTGCAGGCTAGCGGGAGTGAGCAGTTCTTC